Listed here are 26 T cell receptor beta chains from one sample, sequenced in a study of T cell responses to AZD1222 COVID-19 vaccine (dated by TCRdb to about 2021). The time point label on this specimen signifies: about 28 days (+/-7) after the second vaccine dose. Library construction relied on the immunoSEQ multiplex PCR assay. TCRdb mirrors the immuneACCESS table, restricted to in-frame sequences. Some clones are absent from its copies; in checked studies, under half trace to an unresolved V gene, and the reason for the others is unknown. In all, the sample holds about 160,000 clones, and approximately 92% of those were seen once. The leading ten clones occupy approximately 3.3% of the sample. The sequenced sample was peripheral blood, obtained 28 days after the second AZD1222 dose. The receptor source for this set is an adult who received the AZD1222 COVID-19 vaccine.

The rearrangement uses TRBV18 and TRBJ1-6; no clear D gene. Germline assignment: CDR1 KGHSH and CDR2 LQKENI. V was clipped by 3 bases and J by 3 bases, with 15 bases between them. The CDR3 totals 17 residues. As DNA, the CDR3 is TGTGCCAGCTCACCTATACAGTTGGGGAACTATAATTCACCCCTCCACTTT. This gives the protein CASSPIQLGNYNSPLHF.

V gene TRBV19 combines with J gene TRBJ2-1; the match to TRBD2 covers 11 bases. CDR1 and CDR2 from the germline V gene are LNHDA and SQIVND (reference sequence). Trimming at V came to 1 base and at J to 8 bases, leaving 10 bases not matched to a gene. This CDR3 contains 17 residues. CDR3 sequence: CASSIGTGTSGIDEQFF. In DNA, the CDR3 is TGTGCCAGTAGTATAGGTACCGGGACTAGCGGTATCGATGAGCAGTTCTTC.

The rearrangement joins TRBV27 to TRBJ1-2; 8 positions agree with TRBD1. Germline-derived CDR1 and CDR2 are MNHEY and SMNVEV (reference sequence). V was pared by 5 bases and J by 6 bases, with 5 bases of the junction left unmatched. This CDR3 spans 13 amino acids. The CDR3 sequence: CASSPDRGNGYTF. In DNA form, the CDR3 reads TGTGCCAGCAGTCCCGACAGGGGCAATGGCTACACCTTC.

This clone was counted a single time. The chain links TRBV24-1 to TRBJ2-3; 8 nucleotides agree with TRBD1. CDR1 and CDR2 from the germline V gene are KGHDR and SFDVKD. The CDR3 contains 15 residues. The V and J ends lost 6 bases and 4 bases, in that order; junction bases with no gene match: 8. CDR3 residues: CATSHVDRVPDTQYF. The CDR3 nucleotides are TGTGCCACCAGTCATGTGGACAGGGTGCCAGATACGCAGTATTTT.

The chain is built from TRBV5-1 and TRBJ2-5; 10 bases fit TRBD2. V shed 4 bases and J 3 bases; nucleotides not matched to a gene: 3. The germline V gene has CDR1 SGHRS and CDR2 YFSETQ. The CDR3 consists of 14 residues. In nucleotides, the CDR3 is TGCGCCAGCAGCGTCGGACTAGCGGAAGAGACCCAGTACTTC. This sequence encodes CASSVGLAEETQYF.

J is TRBJ1-6 and V is TRBV10-2; 8 positions match TRBD1. This CDR3 contains 14 residues. Trimming removed 6 bases from V and 7 bases from J; junction bases left unmatched: 5. Germline V gene sequence: CDR1 WSHSY, CDR2 SAAADI. The DNA for the CDR3 is TGCGCCAGCAGGGCTGGACAGGGAAATTCACCCCTCCACTTT. Protein sequence: CASRAGQGNSPLHF.

The V gene is TRBV4-1, the J gene TRBJ2-2, with 8 bases matching TRBD2. CDR1 MGHRA and CDR2 YSYEKL come from the germline V gene. J lost 5 bases, V lost 1 base, and 6 bases had no gene match. The CDR3 extends over 16 amino acids. CDR3 sequence reads: CASSQGGTSRTGELFF. DNA of the CDR3: TGCGCCAGCAGCCAAGGCGGGACTAGTCGAACCGGGGAGCTGTTTTTT.

The chain is built from TRBV24-1 and TRBJ1-5, with D unclear. The CDR3 is 15 amino acids. Germline V gene data show CDR1 as KGHDR and CDR2 as SFDVKD. Trimming shortened V by 4 bases and J by 0 bases, and 9 bases separated the two germline ends. CDR3 loop: CATSDSQNSNQPQHF. The CDR3, as DNA: TGTGCCACCAGTGACTCACAGAATAGCAATCAGCCCCAGCATTTT.

This sequence joins TRBV9 and TRBJ1-2; a weak D match, TRBD1 (5 bases). Germline lookup yields CDR1 SGDLS and CDR2 YYNGEE. The CDR3 sequence is 13 residues long. V lost 4 bases and J 7 bases, leaving 14 bases between the germline ends. The CDR3 reads CASSSMERGGYTF. The CDR3 DNA reads TGTGCCAGCAGCAGTATGGAAAGGGGTGGCTACACCTTC.

As to this clone: Other DNA variants within this sample encode the same CDR3. The chain couples TRBV28 to TRBJ2-7; TRBD2 is a possible D gene (5 bases). Per germline, CDR1 MDHEN and CDR2 SYDVKM. This CDR3 is 13 amino acids long. V lost 6 bases, J lost 0 bases, and 9 bases lay in between. CDR3 DNA sequence: TGTGCCAGCAGCGCCGGGGACTCCTACGAGCAGTACTTC. This sequence encodes CASSAGDSYEQYF.

This clone has more than one count but fewer than ten. The rearrangement joins TRBV7-9 to TRBJ1-5; TRBD1 matches 7 bases. This CDR3 contains 16 residues. Unmatched junction bases numbered 10, after V lost 5 bases and J lost 3 bases. CDR1 and CDR2 (germline): SEHNR, FQNEAQ (reference sequence). The CDR3 here is CASSDTGVGNNQPQHF. DNA for the CDR3: TGTGCCAGCAGCGATACAGGGGTAGGTAACAATCAGCCCCAGCATTTT.

The J gene is TRBJ2-1, the V gene TRBV7-2; no clear D gene. The V end lost 1 base, the J end lost 0 bases, and 10 bases lay between the germline ends. CDR3 size: 16 residues. The germline V gene has CDR1 SGHTA and CDR2 FQGNSA. As DNA, the CDR3 is TGTGCCAGCAGCTTAGTACAGTTGAGCTCCTACAATGAGCAGTTCTTC. This sequence encodes CASSLVQLSSYNEQFF.

The V and J genes are TRBV19 and TRBJ1-2, with 11 bases that match TRBD1. The V segment lost 10 bases and the J segment 4 bases; nucleotides outside the gene matches: 11. The germline CDR1 and CDR2 sequences are LNHDA and SQIVND (reference sequence). The CDR3 length is 15 residues. CDR3 coding DNA: TGTGCCACTAAGGGACAGGGGGACGGTACCTATGGCTACACCTTC. Its translation is CATKGQGDGTYGYTF.

The V call is TRBV27, the J call TRBJ1-1, with D possibly matching TRBD1 (5 bases). V lost 0 bases, J lost 2 bases, and 10 bases lay in between. Looked up from germline, CDR1 is MNHEY and CDR2 is SMNVEV (reference sequence). The CDR3 length is 15 residues. In DNA, the CDR3 is TGTGCCAGCAGTTTATCGACGCAGGGTAACACTGAAGCTTTCTTT. Its translation is CASSLSTQGNTEAFF.

This sequence joins TRBV9 and TRBJ2-7, with 7 bases aligning to TRBD1. CDR3 length equals 14 residues. The trim removed 6 bases at V and 6 bases at J, leaving 12 bases unmatched. Germline loops: CDR1 SGDLS, CDR2 YYNGEE. CDR3 sequence (DNA): TGTGCCAGCAACCCTTTAAGGGGGCGCAGCGAGCAGTACTTC. This gives the protein CASNPLRGRSEQYF.

J is TRBJ1-5 and V is TRBV10-3; no clear D. The germline V and J ends were trimmed by 0 bases and 2 bases, with 2 bases remaining between them. The germline V gene has CDR1 ENHRY and CDR2 SYGVKD. This CDR3 comprises 13 residues. The DNA of the CDR3 is TGTGCCATCAGTGAGTCAGGCAATCAGCCCCAGCATTTT. It translates to CAISESGNQPQHF.

This chain joins TRBV9 and TRBJ1-2, with D possibly TRBD1 on 6 matching bases. Germline V gene lookup returns CDR1 SGDLS and CDR2 YYNGEE. Trimming removed 4 bases at V and 8 bases at J, with 18 bases between. This CDR3 region has 14 residues. CDR3 nucleotides: TGTGCCAGCAGCTCAGGGCTGACAGGAAACGGCTACACCTTC. This codes for CASSSGLTGNGYTF.

CDR3: CASSSRDIYNEQFF. Here the CDR3 DNA reads TGTGCCAGCAGCAGCCGGGACATCTACAATGAGCAGTTCTTC. This chain links TRBV9 with TRBJ2-1; D is possibly TRBD1 (6 bases). V lost 4 bases and J lost 3, with 11 bases in between. CDR3 length: 14 residues. CDR1 and CDR2 (germline): SGDLS, YYNGEE.

This chain joins TRBV19 and TRBJ2-5; D unclear. Per the germline V gene, CDR1 is LNHDA and CDR2 is SQIVND (reference sequence). The CDR3 sequence is 11 residues long. V lost 5 bases to trimming and J lost 0 bases, with 1 base between them. The CDR3 spells CASSYQETQYF. CDR3 DNA sequence: TGTGCCAGTAGTTACCAAGAGACCCAGTACTTC.

The rearrangement links TRBV2 to TRBJ1-2; a possible D gene is TRBD1 (5 bases). The CDR3 is 16 residues long. The V gene's germline CDR1 is SNHLY and CDR2 FYNNEI. Trimming took 1 base from V and 2 from J, leaving 14 bases between them. In DNA form, the CDR3 reads TGTGCCAGCAGTGAAGGAGGCGGCAGGACAAACTATGGCTACACCTTC. This gives the protein CASSEGGGRTNYGYTF.

The chain recombines TRBV6-2 or TRBV6-3 with TRBJ1-4; D is undetermined. From germline, CDR1 is MNHEY and CDR2 SVGEGT. The CDR3 has 14 residues. Trimming left V 2 bases short and J 5 bases short, with 9 bases between. CDR3 DNA sequence: TGTGCCAGCAGTTACATGGGCCGGAATGAAAAACTGTTTTTT. Amino acids: CASSYMGRNEKLFF.

In this sample, this clone turned up once. The chain links TRBV10-3 to TRBJ1-3, with TRBD1 as a possible D gene (5 bases). From germline, CDR1 is ENHRY and CDR2 SYGVKD. The CDR3 has 16 residues. The ends were cut back, 5 bases at V and 4 bases at J, with 18 bases in the middle. The CDR3 region is CAISRQNLRFGNTIYF. The CDR3 nucleotides read TGTGCCATCAGTAGACAGAATCTACGATTCGGAAACACCATATATTTT.

The chain links TRBV5-4 to TRBJ1-1; D remains ambiguous. CDR1 SGHNT and CDR2 YYREEE come from the germline V gene (reference sequence). Trimming pared 1 base from V and 1 base from J, leaving 8 bases between. This CDR3 has 14 residues. The CDR3 DNA reads TGTGCCAGCAGCTTGAAGGCAGGGAACACTGAAGCTTTCTTT. Translating it yields CASSLKAGNTEAFF.

The chain employs TRBV6-1 and TRBJ1-2, with a weak D call TRBD1 (5 bases). Trimming shortened V by 2 bases and J by 5 bases, and 18 bases separated the two germline ends. Germline V gene sequence: CDR1 MNHNS, CDR2 SASEGT. The length of the CDR3 is 16 residues. The CDR3 reads CASSETSPRGGYGYTF. DNA of the CDR3: TGTGCCAGCAGTGAAACCAGCCCCCGGGGCGGGTATGGCTACACCTTC.

This clone has only one observation. This sequence joins TRBV28 and TRBJ1-1, with D maybe TRBD1 (5 bases). Germline-derived CDR1 and CDR2 are MDHEN and SYDVKM. This CDR3 has 15 amino acids. Trimming pared 2 bases from V and 0 bases from J, leaving 10 bases between. The DNA for the CDR3 is TGTGCCAGCAGTTTACCGTCAGGGATGAACACTGAAGCTTTCTTT. Translation gives CASSLPSGMNTEAFF.

V usage is TRBV7-2 and J usage is TRBJ1-6; D may be TRBD1 (6 bases). V was trimmed by 5 bases and J by 8 bases, leaving 13 bases between them. Germline V CDR1 and CDR2: SGHTA, FQGNSA. This CDR3 has 14 residues. The CDR3 region has the DNA TGTGCCAGCAGCCCTCAGGGGAACCATTCACCCCTCCACTTT. Translated: CASSPQGNHSPLHF.